This T cell receptor (beta chain) was documented in a study of blood T cell repertoires in COVID-19. Assignment of participants to cohorts was predicated upon participant-reported clinical history. Recovered status in Cohort 3 required two negative PCRs, clearance, or symptom resolution. The CDR3 is 14 amino acids. Germline V gene data show CDR1 as MGHRA and CDR2 as YSYEKL. The germline V and J ends were trimmed by 3 bases and 0 bases, with 8 bases remaining between them. Assay: immunoSEQ multiplex PCR; the TCRdb copy retains only in-frame clones and omits some. The table records 300,000 to 350,000 clones, 87% of them present only once.

Sequencing was carried out using PBMCs or T cells enriched from blood (not recorded which). V is TRBV4-1 and J is TRBJ1-1, with D perhaps TRBD1 (5 bases). This sequence originates from a woman in her 30s who had recovered from COVID-19. CDR3 DNA sequence: TGCGCCAGCAGCCATTTCAGGGTGAACACTGAAGCTTTCTTT. It encodes CASSHFRVNTEAFF.